Presented here are 18 T cell receptor beta chains from one specimen sequenced in a study of vaccination and CD4 T cells after COVID-19. Antigens of these TCRs are unknown. Treatment in this sample: 10-day PBMC culture with coronavirus spike peptide pools or control peptides (ViraFEST assay). Scientists ran DNA taken from cultured CD4+ T cells through the Oncomine TCR Beta short-read assay for sequencing. One entry per CDR3 protein, called by TCRdb with MiXCR from the PCR reads. The sample holds approximately 20,000 distinct CDR3 sequences, around 29% seen once. Sequencing was carried out using cultured CD4+ T cells from blood. The receptors shown here come from a human donor with COVID-19.

This clonotype was detected only once. The chain uses TRBV19 and TRBJ2-1, with TRBD2 as a possible D gene (6 bases). CDR1 LNHDA and CDR2 SQIVND come from the germline V gene (reference sequence). CDR3 size: 16 residues. The ends were cut back, 3 bases at V and 0 bases at J, with 12 bases in the middle. CDR3 sequence (DNA): TGTGCCAGTAGTATTAGCGGTATCATCTCCTACAATGAGCAGTTCTTC. Translated: CASSISGIISYNEQFF.

The V call is TRBV12-3 or TRBV12-4, the J call TRBJ1-2; D is uncertain. V was shortened by 1 base and J by 7 bases, with 7 bases between the two germline ends. The CDR3 has 12 amino acids. The CDR3 DNA is TGTGCCAGCAGTTTAGGATCTCGTGGCTACACCTTC. It yields the protein CASSLGSRGYTF.

The chain combines TRBV28 with TRBJ1-2; D remains ambiguous. There are 15 residues in the CDR3. Germline-derived CDR1 and CDR2 are MDHEN and SYDVKM. The ends were cut back, 2 bases at V and 2 bases at J, with 12 bases in the middle. As DNA, the CDR3 is TGTGCCAGCAGTTTAACCTCCGGGATGAACTATGGCTACACCTTC. Translating it yields CASSLTSGMNYGYTF.

V and J are TRBV7-9 and TRBJ2-6; D not resolved. The CDR3 is 18 residues long. Between the trimmed V and J ends, which lost 3 bases and 0 bases, there was a span of 15 bases. CDR1 is SEHNR and CDR2 is FQNEAQ in the germline V gene (reference sequence). CDR3 nucleotides: TGTGCCAGCAGCTTTCCAGGCGGCGCCCTCTCTGGGGCCAACGTCCTGACTTTC. This sequence encodes CASSFPGGALSGANVLTF.

The V and J genes are TRBV11-1 and TRBJ2-5; the D gene is possibly TRBD1 (5 bases). V lost 3 bases and J 0 bases, leaving 17 bases between the germline ends. Looked up from germline, CDR1 is SGHAT and CDR2 is FQDESV (reference sequence). The CDR3 extends over 17 amino acids. The CDR3 loop reads CASSLTDRKVYQETQYF. CDR3 sequence (DNA): TGTGCCAGCAGCTTGACCGACAGAAAAGTGTACCAAGAGACCCAGTACTTC. Full variable domain (remainder filled in from reference TRBV11-1 and TRBJ2-5): EAEVAQSPRYKITEKSQAVAFWCDPISGHATLYWYRQILGQGPELLVQFQDESVVDDSQLPKDRFSAERLKGVDSTLKIQPAELGDSAMYLCASSLTDRKVYQETQYFGPGTRLLVL.

The chain couples TRBV29-1 to TRBJ2-3; 10 nucleotides align to TRBD2. The CDR3 consists of 17 residues. V lost 7 bases and J lost 1; bases outside the gene matches: 14. Per the germline V gene, CDR1 is SQVTM and CDR2 is ANQGSEA. CDR3 sequence: CSEKGPAGGPGTDTQYF. CDR3 in DNA: TGCAGCGAAAAAGGGCCAGCGGGGGGGCCGGGCACAGATACGCAGTATTTT.

This clonotype was seen a few times. The rearrangement links TRBV19 to TRBJ2-3; D may be TRBD1 or TRBD2 (5 bases each). The CDR3 is made up of 14 amino acids. V lost 6 bases and J lost 3, with 13 bases in between. The germline V gene encodes CDR1 LNHDA and CDR2 SQIVND (reference sequence). Written as DNA, the CDR3 is TGTGCCAGTAGCCGGGACGAAGCTACAGATACGCAGTATTTT. Translation: CASSRDEATDTQYF.

The V and J genes are TRBV9 and TRBJ2-3, with D possibly being TRBD1 (5 bases). V lost 1 base and J lost 5, with 14 bases in between. Germline V CDR1 and CDR2: SGDLS, YYNGEE. The CDR3 runs 15 residues. The DNA of the CDR3 is TGTGCCAGCAGCGTATCAGGACACACTGGAGATACGCAGTATTTT. As protein: CASSVSGHTGDTQYF.

The chain links TRBV18 to TRBJ2-5; a possible D gene is TRBD2 (6 bases). The V gene lost 4 bases and the J gene lost 5 bases, with 11 bases spanning the gap. The CDR3 totals 13 residues. Germline loops: CDR1 KGHSH, CDR2 LQKENI. CDR3: CASSHGREETQYF. The CDR3 DNA follows: TGTGCCAGCTCACATGGCCGGGAGGAGACCCAGTACTTC.

The genes are TRBV6-1 and TRBJ1-1, with D perhaps matching TRBD1 (5 bases). The CDR3 totals 14 residues. The germline V gene encodes CDR1 MNHNS and CDR2 SASEGT. Trimming removed 4 bases from V and 1 base from J, with 10 bases in between. The CDR3 here is CASSGTDRNTEAFF. The CDR3 nucleotides read TGTGCCAGCAGTGGCACTGACAGGAACACTGAAGCTTTCTTT.

The chain links TRBV2 to TRBJ1-2; no reliable D call. Trimming removed 8 bases from V and 1 base from J, with 11 bases in between. The length of the CDR3 is 13 residues. Germline V CDR1 and CDR2: SNHLY, FYNNEI. CDR3 DNA: TGTGCCAGCGTCCTCGGCCATAACTATGGCTACACCTTC. Encoded protein: CASVLGHNYGYTF.

DNA for the CDR3: TGCAGTGCTAGTGCACCCTCTACTAGAGACGAGCAGTACTTC. Its translation is CSASAPSTRDEQYF. This rearrangement joins TRBV20-1 to TRBJ2-7; D perhaps matches TRBD2 (5 bases). V shed 3 bases and J shed 5 bases, with 17 bases lying between them. Germline V lookup: CDR1 DFQATT, CDR2 SNEGSKA (reference sequence). CDR3 size: 14 residues.

This clonotype was found a few times. The gene calls are TRBV7-2 and TRBJ2-2; D is possibly TRBD1 (5 bases). The CDR3 is 16 amino acids. Germline CDR1 SGHTA, CDR2 FQGNSA. Trimming took 4 bases from V and 1 from J, leaving 13 bases between them. The CDR3 protein is CASSSPRTLNTGELFF. CDR3 bases: TGTGCCAGCAGCTCCCCGCGGACACTGAACACCGGGGAGCTGTTTTTT.

The chain joins TRBV5-1 to TRBJ1-4, with D perhaps matching TRBD1 (6 bases). Trimming took 1 base from V and 0 from J, leaving 16 bases between them. Germline V gene data show CDR1 as SGHRS and CDR2 as YFSETQ. This CDR3 region has 18 residues. CDR3 nucleotides: TGCGCCAGCAGCTTGTCGGGGGGCAAAGGAGCAACTAATGAAAAACTGTTTTTT. Translation: CASSLSGGKGATNEKLFF.

The chain joins TRBV5-5 to TRBJ1-2, with 7 bases lining up with TRBD1. V shed 4 bases and J 4 bases; nucleotides not matched to a gene: 4. Germline V gives CDR1 SGHKS, CDR2 YYEKEE (reference sequence). The CDR3 has 13 residues. The CDR3 spells CASSPGTVYGYTF. The CDR3, as DNA: TGTGCCAGCAGCCCTGGGACAGTCTATGGCTACACCTTC.

The CDR3 nucleotides are TGTGCCAGCAGCTTGGGGGGGACAGCCCCAACTAATGAAAAACTGTTTTTT. Its translation: CASSLGGTAPTNEKLFF. The rearrangement uses TRBV5-4 and TRBJ1-4; TRBD1 agrees at 7 bases. This CDR3 is 17 amino acids long. Germline trimming cut 0 bases from V and 0 bases from J; bases unmatched to any gene: 5. CDR1 is SGHNT, CDR2 YYREEE, per germline (reference sequence).

The chain employs TRBV27 and TRBJ2-7; 7 nucleotides agree with TRBD1. Trimming took 9 bases from V and 4 from J; bases not matched to a gene: 9. The CDR3 length is 13 residues. Germline lookup yields CDR1 MNHEY and CDR2 SMNVEV (reference sequence). The CDR3 protein is CASAQGIFYEQYF. The CDR3 DNA follows: TGTGCCAGTGCACAGGGGATATTTTACGAGCAGTACTTC.

This clonotype was picked up a small number of times. The chain uses TRBV25-1 and TRBJ1-1, with 9 bases aligning to TRBD1. Germline loops: CDR1 MGHDK, CDR2 SYGVNS. The trim removed 4 bases at V and 7 bases at J, leaving 10 bases unmatched. CDR3 length: 15 residues. The CDR3 region has the DNA TGTGCCAGCAGTGGTCATGGGACAGGGCTGAGTGAAGCTTTCTTT. This translates into CASSGHGTGLSEAFF.